This TCR beta chain was captured in a study of CD8 T cells in Susac syndrome. Random hexamers were used to reverse transcribe 0.5 to 1 ug of RNA. One entry per CDR3 protein results from TCRdb running MiXCR on the immunoSEQ multiplex PCR reads. The sample carries about 240,000 distinct CDR3 sequences, 95% to 97% recorded once. The V gene's germline CDR1 is MGHRA and CDR2 YSYEKL. Trimming pared 5 bases from V and 2 bases from J, leaving 15 bases between. The CDR3 sequence is 15 residues long. The V gene is TRBV4-1, the J gene TRBJ1-1; the D is unclear. Sequenced: CD4+ T cells from PBMCs. This TCR was recovered from a human donor with Susac syndrome. CDR3 DNA sequence: TGCGCCAGCAGCAATATTCAGGATTACAACACTGAAGCTTTCTTT. Protein sequence: CASSNIQDYNTEAFF.